The text below deals with one TCR beta chain. As originally analysed: Cell counts per sample came from amplifying reference gene primers. TCRdb's copy holds only in-frame clones and misses some; the assay was immunoSEQ multiplex PCR. The V and J calls and clone size are taken from that table; D and trimming were inferred from the DNA. The sample consists of approximately 400,000 clones, 80% to 90% of them appearing once. These data belong to a study of blood T cell repertoires in COVID-19. For the study at large: Italy, Spain and the United States were the sources of the convalescent and acute COVID-19 samples. T cells, B-cell-depleted T cells, or PBMCs provided the cDNA or gDNA that served as material.

The CDR3 is 14 residues long. V shed 5 bases, J shed 8 bases, and the junction held 7 bases outside the gene matches. Germline CDR1 reads GTSNPN; CDR2 reads SVGIG (reference sequence). This chain links TRBV30 with TRBJ1-6, with TRBD1 matching 9 bases. Sequencing used peripheral blood. This sequence was found in a man aged 40-50 years with acute or convalescent COVID-19. CDR3 in DNA: TGTGCCTGGGTTCCGGGACAGGGTTATTCACCCCTCCACTTT. Encoded protein: CAWVPGQGYSPLHF. The complete variable domain, with remaining parts taken from reference TRBV30 and TRBJ1-6, reads SQTIHQWPATLVQPVGSPLSLECTVEGTSNPNLYWYRQAAGRGLQLLFYSVGIGQISSEVPQNLSASRPQDRQFILSSKKLLLSDSGFYLCAWVPGQGYSPLHFGNGTRLTVT.